These 8 T cell receptor beta chains originate from one sample sequenced in a study of T-cell memory formation after mild COVID-19. TCRdb processed the 5' RACE reads anew with MiXCR; each CDR3 protein has one entry. The sample lists some 57,000 distinct CDR3 sequences, 10% to 15% occurring once. The sequencing sample was made of PBMCs or a T cell subset sorted from them (not recorded which). The receptors originated from a young man who had mild COVID-19 (a few samples of this study predate the infection). Cell type and time point are not known.

This clonotype was seen a handful of times. The chain combines TRBV5-1 with TRBJ1-6; D is unresolved. The CDR3 covers 14 residues. Germline values: CDR1 SGHRS, CDR2 YFSETQ. Trimming took 4 bases from V and 7 from J, leaving 12 bases between them. The CDR3 DNA reads TGCGCCAGCAGCCCCGAATGGGTGAATTCACCCCTCCACTTT. It is translated as CASSPEWVNSPLHF.

This clonotype occurred many times. The chain uses TRBV7-6 and TRBJ2-2, with 10 bases matching TRBD1. Trimming removed 5 bases from V and 6 bases from J; junction bases left unmatched: 9. The V gene's germline CDR1 is SGHVS and CDR2 FNYEAQ. The CDR3 runs to 16 residues. CDR3 DNA sequence: TGTGCCAGCAGCCTCCCGGACAGGGGGATCGCCGGGGAGCTGTTTTTT. Protein: CASSLPDRGIAGELFF.

V is TRBV18 and J is TRBJ1-5; D unresolved. CDR3 length: 14 amino acids. Trimming removed 3 bases at V and 6 bases at J, with 12 bases between. CDR1 and CDR2 (germline): KGHSH, LQKENI. The CDR3 region has the DNA TGTGCCAGCTCACCGATAAATAGTGGTCAGCCCCAGCATTTT. Its translation: CASSPINSGQPQHF.

This clonotype has more than one count but fewer than ten. The DNA of the CDR3 is TGCGCCAGCAGCCAAGAGGGCCCCGGGGCAACCAACACCGGGGAGCTGTTTTTT. Translation gives CASSQEGPGATNTGELFF. V usage is TRBV4-3 and J usage is TRBJ2-2; D is tentatively TRBD1 or TRBD2 (5 bases each). Germline values: CDR1 LGHNA, CDR2 YSLEER. V lost 0 bases to trimming and J lost 2 bases, with 16 bases between them. The CDR3 sequence is 18 residues long.

The CDR3 sequence: CASSLEYRGPLGYTF. DNA for the CDR3: TGTGCCAGCAGCTTAGAGTACCGGGGGCCCCTGGGCTACACCTTC. The V call is TRBV7-9, the J call TRBJ1-2; possibly TRBD1 for D (6 bases). This CDR3 contains 15 residues. Deletions cut 1 base from V and 8 bases from J, with 17 bases between. Germline-derived CDR1 and CDR2 are SEHNR and FQNEAQ (reference sequence).

This clonotype was counted between two and nine times. The chain combines TRBV19 with TRBJ2-3; 9 bases agree with TRBD2. J was trimmed by 5 bases and V by 5 bases; bases with no gene match: 8. Germline loops: CDR1 LNHDA, CDR2 SQIVND (reference sequence). The CDR3 sequence is 15 residues long. The CDR3 DNA follows: TGTGCCAGTAGTTGGCGGGGGGGTGGGGAAGATACGCAGTATTTT. This translates into CASSWRGGGEDTQYF.

This clonotype was counted between two and nine times. The V and J genes are TRBV6-5 and TRBJ1-1; D is ambiguous. The V gene lost 6 bases and the J gene lost 3 bases, with 11 bases spanning the gap. The CDR3 contains 13 residues. Germline CDR1 reads MNHEY; CDR2 reads SVGAGI. CDR3 nucleotides: TGTGCCAGCAGAGCCCCAACGTACACTGAAGCTTTCTTT. Its translation: CASRAPTYTEAFF.

CDR3 sequence (DNA): TGTGCCAGCAAAAGCGAAGCAGATACGCAGTATTTT. Translated: CASKSEADTQYF. This chain uses TRBV2 with TRBJ2-3; D gene uncertain. The CDR3 runs to 12 residues. Germline loops: CDR1 SNHLY, CDR2 FYNNEI. Trimming cost V 7 bases and J 4 bases, with 9 bases left between them.